Following are 3 T cell receptor beta chains from one sample sequenced in a study of relationships among human T cell subsets. Semiquantitative ARM-PCR amplified T cell receptor alpha and beta CDR3 regions from mRNA. Exponential amplification used communal superprimers after tagged nested gene-specific primers in ARM-PCR. Using its own MiXCR run on the multiplex PCR reads, TCRdb lists one record per CDR3 protein. The sample shows roughly 2,800 distinct CDR3 sequences, 82% of them seen only once. The sequencing sample was made of total T cells sorted from blood. These receptors came from a man aged 35 to 55 in good health.

As for this clonotype: The junction does not match germline at one end; this may be a read error. CDR3 sequence: CASGLGTGGYEQYF. CDR3 coding DNA: TGTGCCAGCGGCTTAGGGACAGGGGGCTACGAGCAGTACTTC. The chain has TRBV11-2 and TRBJ2-7; 11 bases are shared with TRBD1. Germline CDR1 and CDR2: SGHAT and FQNNGV. The CDR3 loop spans 14 amino acids.

The rearrangement uses TRBV28 and TRBJ2-7; D not certain. CDR3 length: 13 amino acids. V was clipped by 8 bases and J by 2 bases, with 13 bases between them. Germline CDR1 reads MDHEN; CDR2 reads SYDVKM. The CDR3 reads CASGIATPYEQYF. The CDR3 nucleotides read TGTGCCAGCGGTATAGCCACTCCCTACGAGCAGTACTTC.

The genes are TRBV11-2 and TRBJ2-3; TRBD2 aligns across 8 bases. The CDR3 spans 16 residues. V lost 1 base, J lost 0 bases, and 3 bases stayed unmatched. Germline V gene sequence: CDR1 SGHAT, CDR2 FQNNGV. CDR3 region: CASSLAGGRSTDTQYF. CDR3 DNA: TGTGCCAGCAGCTTAGCCGGCGGGAGGAGCACAGATACGCAGTATTTT.